Listed below are T cell receptor beta chains from one sample, sequenced in a study of blood T cell repertoires in COVID-19. The method was immunoSEQ multiplex PCR; TCRdb's version includes in-frame clones alone and lacks a portion of them. The sample shows more than 100,000 clones, more than 75% of them seen only once. What was sequenced was peripheral blood. These receptors came from a human donor in a cohort sampled during active COVID-19. Each CDR3 is given with its conserved first and last residue. D genes are given only for firm matches. The size of a clone is reported for some rows only, either as once, few or many, or as a class for expanded clones.

once | TRBJ1-1 | TRBV6-4 | TRBD1 | TGTGCCAGCAGAACCGGGACAGCGAACACTGAAGCTTTCTTT | CASRTGTANTEAFF
- | TRBJ2-7 | TRBV18 | - | TGTGCCAGCTCTACCATAACAGCTGGTACCTACGAGCAGTACTTC | CASSTITAGTYEQYF
- | TRBJ1-2 | TRBV5-4 | TRBD1 | TGTGCCAGCAGCGGGGGACAGGGGGTCGTTGGCTACACCTTC | CASSGGQGVVGYTF
- | TRBJ2-1 | TRBV5-5 | - | TGTGCCAGCAGCTACAGGGCGGCCAATGAGCAGTTCTTC | CASSYRAANEQFF
- | TRBJ1-1 | TRBV7-3 | - | TGTGCCAGCAGCCCTACAGGTCAAATCTCCACTGAAGCTTTCTTT | CASSPTGQISTEAFF
- | TRBJ2-7 | TRBV10-2 | TRBD2 | TGCGCCAGCAGTGAGGGCGCAGCGGGGGGTAGACTCTCCTACGAGCAGTACTTC | CASSEGAAGGRLSYEQYF
- | TRBJ1-4 | TRBV7-2 | - | TGTGCCAGCAGCTTAGCGGGGGGTAATGAAAAACTGTTTTTT | CASSLAGGNEKLFF
- | TRBJ1-2 | TRBV6-1 | - | TGTGCCAGCAGTGAAGCAGGGAGCTATGGCTACACCTTC | CASSEAGSYGYTF
- | TRBJ2-7 | TRBV12-3/TRBV12-4 | - | TGTGCCAGCAGTTTGTCCCCACCGGACGAGCAGTACTTC | CASSLSPPDEQYF
- | TRBJ1-5 | TRBV2 | TRBD1 | TGTGCCAGCAGGGGGGACAGAGTCAATCAGCCCCAGCATTTT | CASRGDRVNQPQHF
few | TRBJ1-1 | TRBV3-1/TRBV3-2 | - | TGTGCCAGCAGCCGCCTGGGAGGCGACACTGAAGCTTTCTTT | CASSRLGGDTEAFF
- | TRBJ1-1 | TRBV7-2 | - | TGTGCCAGCAGCCCCCTAGAGCGTGCTGAAGCTTTCTTT | CASSPLERAEAFF
- | TRBJ1-2 | TRBV6-1 | - | TGTGCCAGCAGTGAACCGGGATTCGTCTATGGCTACACCTTC | CASSEPGFVYGYTF
- | TRBJ2-2 | TRBV6-2/TRBV6-3 | TRBD2 | TGTGCCAGCACCCCTGTGGGACTAGCGGGGGGCCCGTTCGCGAACACCGGGGAGCTGTTTTTT | CASTPVGLAGGPFANTGELFF
many | TRBJ1-2 | TRBV18 | - | TGTGCCAGCTCAGCCATCCGGTACACCTTC | CASSAIRYTF
- | TRBJ1-5 | TRBV19 | TRBD1 | TGTGCCAGTAGTTCCCGGGACAGGGGCCTCGGGCAGCCCCAGCATTTT | CASSSRDRGLGQPQHF
- | TRBJ1-5 | TRBV6-2/TRBV6-3 | - | TGTGCCAGCAGTTACTCGGGGGCAGGGTCAATGGGGAGGCCCCAGCATTTT | CASSYSGAGSMGRPQHF
- | TRBJ2-2 | TRBV27 | - | TGTGCCAGCAGTTTTGGGGCTAGCGCGGGGACCGGGGAGCTGTTTTTT | CASSFGASAGTGELFF
- | TRBJ1-1 | TRBV28 | TRBD1 | TGTGCCAGCAGTTTAGAAGGACAGGGTAACACTGAAGCTTTCTTT | CASSLEGQGNTEAFF
- | TRBJ2-1 | TRBV11-1 | TRBD2 | TGTGCCAGCAGCTTAGCGGGGCTAGCGGGGGTCAGGAATGAGCAGTTCTTC | CASSLAGLAGVRNEQFF
- | TRBJ2-7 | TRBV27 | TRBD1 | TGTGCCAGCAGTTTGTACAGGGGTACTAGCTCCTACGAGCAGTACTTC | CASSLYRGTSSYEQYF
few | TRBJ1-1 | TRBV5-1 | - | TGCGCCAGCCGCTCCTTATCCGGGGGTGACACTGAAGCTTTCTTT | CASRSLSGGDTEAFF
- | TRBJ1-1 | TRBV18 | - | TGTGCCAGCTCACGGGCCACTGAAGCTTTCTTT | CASSRATEAFF
- | TRBJ1-6 | TRBV19 | - | TGTGCCAGTAGTATTCGGGTGTGGGGGCATAGGAATAATTCACCCCTCCACTTT | CASSIRVWGHRNNSPLHF
- | TRBJ1-6 | TRBV18 | TRBD1 | TGTGCCAGCTCACCGAGGACAGGGGCGGATTCACCCCTCCACTTT | CASSPRTGADSPLHF
- | TRBJ1-5 | TRBV11-3 | - | TGTGCCAGCAGCTTAGATCGGGAACATAGCAATCAGCCCCAGCATTTT | CASSLDREHSNQPQHF